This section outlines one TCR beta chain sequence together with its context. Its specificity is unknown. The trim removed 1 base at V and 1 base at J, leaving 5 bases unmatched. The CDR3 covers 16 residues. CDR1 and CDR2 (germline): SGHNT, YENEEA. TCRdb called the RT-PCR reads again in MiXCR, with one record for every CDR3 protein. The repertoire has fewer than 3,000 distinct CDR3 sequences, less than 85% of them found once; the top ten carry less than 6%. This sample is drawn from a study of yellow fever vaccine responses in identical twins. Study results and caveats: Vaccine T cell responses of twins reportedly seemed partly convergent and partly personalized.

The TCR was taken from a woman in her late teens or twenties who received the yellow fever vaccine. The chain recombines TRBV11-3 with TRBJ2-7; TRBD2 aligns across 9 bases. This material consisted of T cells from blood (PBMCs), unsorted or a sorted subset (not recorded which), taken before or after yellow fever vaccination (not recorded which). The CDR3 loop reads CASSLGSGGGSYEQYF. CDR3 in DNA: TGTGCCAGCAGCTTAGGTAGCGGGGGAGGATCCTACGAGCAGTACTTC.